This T cell receptor beta chain was recovered during a study of blood T cell repertoires in COVID-19. Study processing details: Estimated nucleated cell counts came from reference gene primer amplification. Clones were read by immunoSEQ multiplex PCR, and TCRdb kept only the in-frame ones, dropping some. V, J and clone size derive from that table, while D and trimming were established from the DNA sequence. This table holds about 220,000 clones, roughly 80% found once. This clonotype originated in a woman aged 65 to 85 with COVID-19, enrolled during active disease. Sequenced sample: peripheral blood.

The CDR3 DNA sequence: TGCAGTGCGACACAAGAGACCCAGTACTTC. It specifies CSATQETQYF. This chain connects TRBV20-1 to TRBJ2-5; D not certain. CDR3 length: 10 residues. Germline V lookup: CDR1 DFQATT, CDR2 SNEGSKA (reference sequence). V shed 6 bases and J shed 2 bases, with 4 bases lying between them.